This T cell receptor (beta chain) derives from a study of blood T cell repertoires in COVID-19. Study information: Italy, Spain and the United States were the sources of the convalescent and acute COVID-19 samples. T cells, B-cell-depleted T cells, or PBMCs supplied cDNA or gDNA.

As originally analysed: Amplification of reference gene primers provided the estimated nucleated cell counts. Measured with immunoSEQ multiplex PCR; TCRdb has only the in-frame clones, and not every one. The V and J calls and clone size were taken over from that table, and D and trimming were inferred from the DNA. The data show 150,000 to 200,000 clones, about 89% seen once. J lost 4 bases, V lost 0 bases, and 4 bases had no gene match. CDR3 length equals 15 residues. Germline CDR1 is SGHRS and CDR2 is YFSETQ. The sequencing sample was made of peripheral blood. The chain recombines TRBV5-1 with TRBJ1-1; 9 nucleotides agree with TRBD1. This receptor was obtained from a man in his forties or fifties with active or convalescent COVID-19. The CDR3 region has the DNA TGCGCCAGCAGCTTGGCCCAGACAGGGGGCACTGAAGCTTTCTTT. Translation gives CASSLAQTGGTEAFF.